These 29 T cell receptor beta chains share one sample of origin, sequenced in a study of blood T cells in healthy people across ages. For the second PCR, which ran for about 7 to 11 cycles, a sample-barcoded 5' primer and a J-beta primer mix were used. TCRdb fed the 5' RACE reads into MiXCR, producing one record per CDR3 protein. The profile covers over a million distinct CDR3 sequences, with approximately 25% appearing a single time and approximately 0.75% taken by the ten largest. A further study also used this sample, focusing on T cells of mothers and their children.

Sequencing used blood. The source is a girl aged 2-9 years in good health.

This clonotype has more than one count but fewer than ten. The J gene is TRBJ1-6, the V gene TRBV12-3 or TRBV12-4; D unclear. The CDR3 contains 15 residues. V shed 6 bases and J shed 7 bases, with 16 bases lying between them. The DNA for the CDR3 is TGTGCCAGCAGCCCTCCAACGAACGCGAATTCACCCCTCCACTTT. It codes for CASSPPTNANSPLHF.

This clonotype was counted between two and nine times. CDR3 amino acids: CASSHRLAGPGDTQYF. CDR3 in DNA: TGTGCCAGCAGCCACCGACTAGCGGGGCCCGGGGATACGCAGTATTTT. The V and J genes are TRBV7-2 and TRBJ2-3, with 11 bases identical to TRBD2. V shed 5 bases, J shed 6 bases, and the junction held 10 bases outside the gene matches. Germline V CDR1 and CDR2: SGHTA, FQGNSA. This CDR3 has 16 residues.

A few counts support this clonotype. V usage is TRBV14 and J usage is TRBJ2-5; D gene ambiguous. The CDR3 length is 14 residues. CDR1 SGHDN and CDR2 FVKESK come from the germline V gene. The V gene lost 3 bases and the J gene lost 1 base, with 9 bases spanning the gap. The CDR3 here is CASSHVVLQETQYF. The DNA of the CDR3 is TGTGCCAGCAGCCACGTCGTCCTCCAAGAGACCCAGTACTTC.

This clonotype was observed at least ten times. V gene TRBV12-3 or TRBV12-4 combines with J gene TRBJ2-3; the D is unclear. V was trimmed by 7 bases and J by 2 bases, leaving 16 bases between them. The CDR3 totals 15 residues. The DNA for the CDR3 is TGTGCCAGCACCGGCGACCATCCTTCCACAGATACGCAGTATTTT. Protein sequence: CASTGDHPSTDTQYF.

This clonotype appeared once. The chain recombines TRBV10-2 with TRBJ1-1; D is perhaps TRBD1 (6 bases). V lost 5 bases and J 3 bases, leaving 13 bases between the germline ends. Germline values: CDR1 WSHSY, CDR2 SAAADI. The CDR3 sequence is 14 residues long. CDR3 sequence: CASSPGGQDTEAFF. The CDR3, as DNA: TGCGCCAGCAGTCCTGGGGGGCAGGACACTGAAGCTTTCTTT.

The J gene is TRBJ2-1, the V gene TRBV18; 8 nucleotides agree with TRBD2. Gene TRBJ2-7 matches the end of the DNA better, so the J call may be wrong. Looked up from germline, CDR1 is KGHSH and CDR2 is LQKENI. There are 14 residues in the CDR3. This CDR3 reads CASSPGRGLYEQYF. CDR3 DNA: TGTGCCAGCTCACCCGGGAGGGGACTCTACGAGCAGTACTTC.

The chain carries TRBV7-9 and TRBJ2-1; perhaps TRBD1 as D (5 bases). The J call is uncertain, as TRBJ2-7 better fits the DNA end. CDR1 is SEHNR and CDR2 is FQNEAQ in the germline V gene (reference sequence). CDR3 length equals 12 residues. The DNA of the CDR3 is TGTGCCAGCAGCTTGTTAGACAGCGAGCAGTACTTC. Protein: CASSLLDSEQYF.

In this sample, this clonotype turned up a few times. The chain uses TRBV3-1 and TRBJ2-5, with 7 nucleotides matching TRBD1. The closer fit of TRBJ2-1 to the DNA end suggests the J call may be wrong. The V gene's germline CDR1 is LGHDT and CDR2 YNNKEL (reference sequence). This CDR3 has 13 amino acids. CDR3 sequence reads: CASTQGQPNEQFF. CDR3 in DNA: TGTGCCAGCACCCAGGGACAGCCTAATGAGCAGTTCTTC.

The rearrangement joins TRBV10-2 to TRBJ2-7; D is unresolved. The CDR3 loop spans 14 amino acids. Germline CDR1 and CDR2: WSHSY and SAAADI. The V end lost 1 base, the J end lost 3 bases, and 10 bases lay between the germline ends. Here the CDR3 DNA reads TGCGCCAGCAGTGAGTTGGGTGATAACTACGAGCAGTACTTC. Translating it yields CASSELGDNYEQYF.

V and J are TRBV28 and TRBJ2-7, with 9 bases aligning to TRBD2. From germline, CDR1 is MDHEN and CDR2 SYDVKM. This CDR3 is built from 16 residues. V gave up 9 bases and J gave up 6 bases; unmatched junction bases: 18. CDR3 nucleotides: TGTGCCAGTTTATATAGTAGCGGGAGCCAGCCGCGCGAGCAGTACTTC. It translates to CASLYSSGSQPREQYF.

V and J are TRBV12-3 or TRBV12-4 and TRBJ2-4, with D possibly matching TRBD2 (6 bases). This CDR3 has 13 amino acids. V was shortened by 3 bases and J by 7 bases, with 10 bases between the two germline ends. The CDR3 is CASSFGLSNIQYF. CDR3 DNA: TGTGCCAGCAGTTTTGGACTAAGCAACATTCAGTACTTC.

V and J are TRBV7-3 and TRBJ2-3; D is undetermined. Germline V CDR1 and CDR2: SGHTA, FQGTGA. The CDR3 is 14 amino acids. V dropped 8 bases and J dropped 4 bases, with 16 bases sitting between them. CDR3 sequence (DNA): TGTGCCAGCGCCCCCAATAACCTCGCAGATACGCAGTATTTT. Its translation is CASAPNNLADTQYF.

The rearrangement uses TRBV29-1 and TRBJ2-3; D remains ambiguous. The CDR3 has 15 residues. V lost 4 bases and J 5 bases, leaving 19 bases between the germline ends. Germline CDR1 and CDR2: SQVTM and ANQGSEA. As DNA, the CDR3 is TGCAGCGTTGTCAAATGGGCAGGCGAACAAGATACGCAGTATTTT. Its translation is CSVVKWAGEQDTQYF.

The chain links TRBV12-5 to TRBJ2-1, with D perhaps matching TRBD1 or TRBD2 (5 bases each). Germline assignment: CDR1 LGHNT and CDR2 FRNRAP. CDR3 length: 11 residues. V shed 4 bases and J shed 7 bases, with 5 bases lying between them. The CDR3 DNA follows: TGTGCTAGTGGTTGGGGGAATGAGCAGTTCTTC. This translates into CASGWGNEQFF.

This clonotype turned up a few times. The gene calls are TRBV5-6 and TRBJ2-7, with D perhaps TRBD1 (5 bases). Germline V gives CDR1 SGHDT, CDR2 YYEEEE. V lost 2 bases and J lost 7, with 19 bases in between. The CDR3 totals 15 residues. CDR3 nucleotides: TGTGCCAGCAGCTTTCTTCAAGGGGCGAGGAAAGAGCAGTACTTC. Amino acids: CASSFLQGARKEQYF.

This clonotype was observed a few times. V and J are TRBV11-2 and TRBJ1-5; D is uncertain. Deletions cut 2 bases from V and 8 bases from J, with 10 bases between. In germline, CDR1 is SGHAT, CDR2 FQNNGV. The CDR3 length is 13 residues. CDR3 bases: TGTGCCAGCAGCTTATGGGATGGAAAGCCCCAGCATTTT. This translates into CASSLWDGKPQHF. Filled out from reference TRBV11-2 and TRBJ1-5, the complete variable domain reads EAGVAQSPRYKIIEKRQSVAFWCNPISGHATLYWYQQILGQGPKLLIQFQNNGVVDDSQLPKDRFSAERLKGVDSTLKIQPAKLEDSAVYLCASSLWDGKPQHFGDGTRLSIL.

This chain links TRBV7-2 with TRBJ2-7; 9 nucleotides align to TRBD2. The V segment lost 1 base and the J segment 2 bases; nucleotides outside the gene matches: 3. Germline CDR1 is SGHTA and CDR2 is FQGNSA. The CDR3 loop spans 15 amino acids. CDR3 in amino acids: CASSLDVAGAYEQYF. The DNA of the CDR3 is TGTGCCAGCAGCTTAGACGTAGCGGGGGCCTACGAGCAGTACTTC.

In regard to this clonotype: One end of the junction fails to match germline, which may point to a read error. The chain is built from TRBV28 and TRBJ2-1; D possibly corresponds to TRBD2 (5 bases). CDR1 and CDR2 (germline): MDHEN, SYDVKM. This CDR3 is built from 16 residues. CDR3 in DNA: TGCGCCAGCAGTTTTCGCGGGCCACCCCGCTCCAATGGGCAGTTCTTC. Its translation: CASSFRGPPRSNGQFF.

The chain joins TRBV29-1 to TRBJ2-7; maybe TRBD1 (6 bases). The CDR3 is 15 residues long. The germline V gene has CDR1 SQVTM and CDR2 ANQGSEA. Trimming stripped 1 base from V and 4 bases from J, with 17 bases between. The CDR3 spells CSVEGIDEGVYEQYF. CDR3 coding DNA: TGCAGCGTTGAAGGGATTGACGAGGGGGTATACGAGCAGTACTTC.

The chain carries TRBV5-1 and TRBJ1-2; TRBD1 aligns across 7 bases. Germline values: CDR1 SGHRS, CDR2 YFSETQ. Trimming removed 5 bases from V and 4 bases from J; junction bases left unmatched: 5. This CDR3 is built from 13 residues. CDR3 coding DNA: TGCGCCAGCAGTTGGGACAGCATCTATGGCTACACCTTC. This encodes CASSWDSIYGYTF.

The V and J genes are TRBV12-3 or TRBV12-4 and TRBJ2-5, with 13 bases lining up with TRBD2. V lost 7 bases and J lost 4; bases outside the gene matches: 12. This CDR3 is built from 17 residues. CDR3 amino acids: CASNTGLAGERGETQYF. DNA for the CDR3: TGTGCCAGCAACACCGGACTAGCGGGAGAGAGGGGAGAGACCCAGTACTTC.

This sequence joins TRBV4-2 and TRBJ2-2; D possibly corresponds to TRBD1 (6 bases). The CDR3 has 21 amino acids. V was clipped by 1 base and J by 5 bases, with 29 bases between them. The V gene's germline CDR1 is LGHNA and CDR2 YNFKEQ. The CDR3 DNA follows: TGTGCCAGCAGCCAAGTGATTCTTGACACCCGGGACACCGGTCTGACCGGGGAGCTGTTTTTT. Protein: CASSQVILDTRDTGLTGELFF.

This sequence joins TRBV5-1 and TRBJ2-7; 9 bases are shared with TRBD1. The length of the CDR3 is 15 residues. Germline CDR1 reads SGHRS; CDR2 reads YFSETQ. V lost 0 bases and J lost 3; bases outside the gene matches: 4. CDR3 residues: CASSLGTGANYEQYF. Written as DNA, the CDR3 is TGCGCCAGCAGCTTGGGGACAGGGGCAAACTACGAGCAGTACTTC.

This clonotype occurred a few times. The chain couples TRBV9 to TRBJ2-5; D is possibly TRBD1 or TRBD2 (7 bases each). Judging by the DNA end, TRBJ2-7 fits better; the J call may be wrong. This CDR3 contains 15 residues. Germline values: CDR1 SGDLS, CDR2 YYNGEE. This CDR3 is CASSAGGDLTYEQYF. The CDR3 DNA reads TGTGCCAGCAGCGCAGGGGGGGACCTTACCTACGAGCAGTACTTC.

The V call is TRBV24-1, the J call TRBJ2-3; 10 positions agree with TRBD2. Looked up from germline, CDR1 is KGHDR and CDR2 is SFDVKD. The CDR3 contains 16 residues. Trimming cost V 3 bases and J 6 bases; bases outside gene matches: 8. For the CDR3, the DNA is TGTGCCACCAGTGATGCCCTAGCGGGGGTCGGGGATACGCAGTATTTT. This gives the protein CATSDALAGVGDTQYF.

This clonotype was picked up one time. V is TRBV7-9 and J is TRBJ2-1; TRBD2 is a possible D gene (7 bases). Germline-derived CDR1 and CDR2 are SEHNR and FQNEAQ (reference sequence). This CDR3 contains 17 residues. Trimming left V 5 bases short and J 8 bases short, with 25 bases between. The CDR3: CASSPTRGGQERYEQFF. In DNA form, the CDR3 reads TGTGCCAGCAGCCCAACGAGGGGGGGACAAGAGAGATATGAGCAGTTCTTC.

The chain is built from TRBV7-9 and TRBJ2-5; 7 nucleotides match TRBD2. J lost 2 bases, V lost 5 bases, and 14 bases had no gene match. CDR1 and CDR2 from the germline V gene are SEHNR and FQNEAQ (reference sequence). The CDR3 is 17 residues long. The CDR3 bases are TGTGCCAGCAGCCCACGGGCGGGAGTCAGACCACAAGAGACCCAGTACTTC. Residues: CASSPRAGVRPQETQYF.

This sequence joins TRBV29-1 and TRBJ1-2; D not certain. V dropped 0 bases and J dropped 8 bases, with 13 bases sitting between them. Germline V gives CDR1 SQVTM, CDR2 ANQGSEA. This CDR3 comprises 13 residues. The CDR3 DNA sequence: TGCAGCGTTGAAGAACGGAGATGCTTCGGCTACACCTTC. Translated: CSVEERRCFGYTF. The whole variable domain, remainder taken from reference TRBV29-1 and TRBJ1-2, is SAVISQKPSRDICQRGTSLTIQCQVDSQVTMMFWYRQQPGQSLTLIATANQGSEATYESGFVIDKFPISRPNLTFSTLTVSNMSPEDSSIYLCSVEERRCFGYTFGSGTRLTVV.

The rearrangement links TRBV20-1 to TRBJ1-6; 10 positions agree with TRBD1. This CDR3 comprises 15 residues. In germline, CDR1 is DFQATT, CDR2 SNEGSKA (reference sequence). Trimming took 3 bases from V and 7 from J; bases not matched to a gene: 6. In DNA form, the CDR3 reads TGCAGTGCTAGTTTACCGGGACAGGGGAATTCACCCCTCCACTTT. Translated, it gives CSASLPGQGNSPLHF.